The T cell receptor (beta chain) described here comes from a study of regulatory T cells in long-lasting Graves disease. Study information: The study counted Graves' disease as persistent given over 5 years of antithyroid drugs and positive TSH receptor antibodies. Study-level findings and limits: Clonotypes that were public and shared totalled fewer than 3,500 in persistent patients versus roughly 1,000 in new patients.

Time point in this sample: persistent/refractory GD, antithyroid drugs over 5 years with positive TRAb. Extracted PBMC RNA gave rise to the TCR library. The germline V gene has CDR1 KGHSH and CDR2 LQKENI. This CDR3 contains 13 residues. V lost 6 bases and J 5 bases, leaving 13 bases between the germline ends. In this sample, this clonotype turned up many times. As yet, its antigen is unknown. Researchers made TCR beta libraries by using iRepertoire HTBI primers and running Arm-PCR on CDR3 regions. One entry per CDR3 protein, called by TCRdb with MiXCR from the multiplex PCR reads. This table has over 250,000 distinct CDR3 sequences, around a fifth appearing once.

The source was peripheral blood mononuclear cells (PBMCs), collected when the disease was refractory, from a patient treated with antithyroid drugs. The TCR comes from a female donor with Graves disease. V and J are TRBV18 and TRBJ2-5; D is possibly TRBD2 (6 bases). The CDR3 region is CASSPRGGETQYF. CDR3 nucleotides: TGTGCCAGCTCCCCCAGAGGAGGGGAGACCCAGTACTTC.